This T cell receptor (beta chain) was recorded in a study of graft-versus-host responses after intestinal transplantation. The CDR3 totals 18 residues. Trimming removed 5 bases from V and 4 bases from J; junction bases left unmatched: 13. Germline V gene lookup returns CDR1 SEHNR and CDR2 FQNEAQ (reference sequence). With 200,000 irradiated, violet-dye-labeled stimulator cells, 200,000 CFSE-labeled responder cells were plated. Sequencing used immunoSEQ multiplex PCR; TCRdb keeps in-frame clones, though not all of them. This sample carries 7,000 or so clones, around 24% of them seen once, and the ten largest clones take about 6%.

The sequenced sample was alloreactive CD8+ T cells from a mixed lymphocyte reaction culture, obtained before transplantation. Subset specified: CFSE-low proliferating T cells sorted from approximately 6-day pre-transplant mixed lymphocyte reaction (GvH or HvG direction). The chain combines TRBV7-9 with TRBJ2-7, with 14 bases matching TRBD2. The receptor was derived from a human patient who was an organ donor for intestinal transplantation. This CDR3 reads CASSAAGTSGSMVYEQYF. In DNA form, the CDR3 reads TGTGCCAGCAGCGCCGCCGGGACTAGCGGGAGTATGGTGTACGAGCAGTACTTC.